The clone carrying this T cell receptor beta chain showed up just a few times. Sequence at one end of the junction differs from germline and may be a read error. TCRdb recomputed calls from the RT-PCR reads with MiXCR, one row per CDR3 protein. This repertoire shows about 570,000 distinct CDR3 sequences, roughly 10% found once; its top ten account for about 10%. This entry comes from a study of response to subunit inactivated influenza vaccine. These data also formed part of another study, on T cells expressing NK-cell markers. As that report states: The authors made TCR beta cDNA libraries by 5'RACE template switching. This switching added a universal primer site and UMIs. Sorted CD3+CD56-NKG2C+, CD3+CD56+NKG2C+ and CD3+CD56+NKG2C- T cells supplied the TCR beta repertoires. A handful of donors likewise had their CD3+CD56-NKG2C+ fraction led by these clonotypes.

The origin of this receptor is a man aged 50 or older who received an inactivated influenza vaccine. The material sequenced was PBMCs from blood, taken on the day of vaccination.

The CDR3 DNA reads TGTGCCTGGAGTGTAGGTGGCCAACAGACCCAGTACTTC. Encoded protein: CAWSVGGQQTQYF. V usage is TRBV30 and J usage is TRBJ2-5, with D uncertain. This CDR3 has 13 residues. CDR1 is GTSNPN, CDR2 SVGIG, per germline (reference sequence). Full variable domain (remainder filled in from reference TRBV30 and TRBJ2-5): SQTIHQWPATLVQPVGSPLSLECTVEGTSNPNLYWYRQAAGRGLQLLFYSVGIGQISSEVPQNLSASRPQDRQFILSSKKLLLSDSGFYLCAWSVGGQQTQYFGPGTRLLVL.